Listed below are T cell receptor beta chains from one sample, sequenced in a study of regulatory T cells in long-lasting Graves disease. One entry per CDR3 protein, called by TCRdb with MiXCR from the multiplex PCR reads. The sample yields about 470,000 distinct CDR3 sequences, 15% seen once. These data also featured in a second study, about T cells in Graves' hyperthyroidism and ophthalmopathy.

The sample here was peripheral blood mononuclear cells (PBMCs), taken at new diagnosis, from a patient treated with antithyroid drugs. These receptor sequences come from a young woman with Graves disease. Each CDR3 is given with its conserved first and last residue. The D gene is left open where the match is weak. Size values are once, few and many counts, or a class for expanded clones, and some rows have none.

clone_size: NA
d_call: NA
j_call: TRBJ1-5
v_call: TRBV7-8
cdr3_aa: CASRREEGISNQPRHF
cdr3_nt: TGTGCCAGCAGAAGGGAGGAGGGGATTAGCAATCAGCCCCGGCATTTT

clone_size: many
d_call: NA
j_call: TRBJ2-7
v_call: TRBV5-1
cdr3_aa: CASSLVARESYEQYF
cdr3_nt: TGCGCCAGCAGCTTGGTAGCCAGGGAATCCTACGAGCAGTACTTC

clone_size: many
d_call: NA
j_call: TRBJ2-5
v_call: TRBV4-1
cdr3_aa: CASSQYRAQETQYF
cdr3_nt: TGCGCCAGCAGCCAGTACAGGGCCCAAGAGACCCAGTACTTC

clone_size: few
d_call: TRBD2
j_call: TRBJ2-1
v_call: TRBV11-3
cdr3_aa: CASSLISGRNEQFF
cdr3_nt: TGTGCCAGCAGCTTAATTAGCGGGAGAAATGAGCAGTTCTTC

clone_size: many
d_call: NA
j_call: TRBJ2-1
v_call: TRBV25-1
cdr3_aa: CASSRLNEQFF
cdr3_nt: TGTGCCAGCAGTAGACTCAATGAGCAGTTCTTC

clone_size: many
d_call: NA
j_call: TRBJ1-1
v_call: TRBV6-5
cdr3_aa: CASSYSSNLNTEAFF
cdr3_nt: TGTGCCAGCAGTTACTCGAGTAATCTGAACACTGAAGCTTTCTTT

clone_size: NA
d_call: NA
j_call: TRBJ1-3
v_call: TRBV29-1
cdr3_aa: CSVGMAGNTIYF
cdr3_nt: TGCAGCGTTGGGATGGCTGGAAACACCATATATTTT

clone_size: many
d_call: NA
j_call: TRBJ2-5
v_call: TRBV10-3
cdr3_aa: CAISDEGRETQYF
cdr3_nt: TGTGCCATCAGTGATGAGGGGCGAGAGACCCAGTACTTC

clone_size: NA
d_call: NA
j_call: TRBJ2-1
v_call: TRBV4-1
cdr3_aa: CASSQGPRLRTYNEQFF
cdr3_nt: TGCGCCAGCAGCCAAGGACCTAGGCTCCGGACCTACAATGAGCAGTTCTTC

clone_size: NA
d_call: TRBD2
j_call: TRBJ2-1
v_call: TRBV4-1
cdr3_aa: CASSQVLAGVYNEQFF
cdr3_nt: TGCGCCAGCAGCCAAGTACTAGCGGGAGTCTACAATGAGCAGTTCTTC

clone_size: many
d_call: NA
j_call: TRBJ1-2
v_call: TRBV20-1
cdr3_aa: CSAGTTGPYGYTF
cdr3_nt: TGCAGTGCCGGCACCACAGGCCCGTATGGCTACACCTTC

clone_size: many
d_call: TRBD2
j_call: TRBJ2-7
v_call: TRBV3-1
cdr3_aa: CASSPDLAGPYEQYF
cdr3_nt: TGTGCCAGCAGCCCGGATCTAGCGGGCCCCTACGAGCAGTACTTC

clone_size: NA
d_call: NA
j_call: TRBJ2-3
v_call: TRBV4-1
cdr3_aa: CASSHAPGRSTDTQYF
cdr3_nt: TGCGCCAGCAGCCATGCACCGGGCCGATCCACAGATACGCAGTATTTT

clone_size: many
d_call: NA
j_call: TRBJ1-5
v_call: TRBV3-1
cdr3_aa: CASSQDAGVRPQHF
cdr3_nt: TGTGCCAGCAGCCAAGATGCGGGGGTTCGGCCCCAGCATTTT

clone_size: few
d_call: NA
j_call: TRBJ2-5
v_call: TRBV19
cdr3_aa: CASRQFGRKEETQYF
cdr3_nt: TGTGCCAGTAGGCAATTCGGACGGAAGGAAGAGACCCAGTACTTC

clone_size: few
d_call: TRBD2
j_call: TRBJ2-1
v_call: TRBV20-1
cdr3_aa: CSASTSASYNEQFF
cdr3_nt: TGCAGTGCTAGTACTAGCGCGTCCTACAATGAGCAGTTCTTC

clone_size: many
d_call: TRBD2
j_call: TRBJ2-5
v_call: TRBV5-6
cdr3_aa: CASSAGDGGGETQYF
cdr3_nt: TGTGCCAGCAGCGCCGGGGATGGGGGGGGAGAGACCCAGTACTTC

clone_size: NA
d_call: NA
j_call: TRBJ2-5
v_call: TRBV6-1
cdr3_aa: CASTTWETQYF
cdr3_nt: TGTGCCAGCACCACCTGGGAGACCCAGTACTTC

clone_size: many
d_call: TRBD2
j_call: TRBJ2-7
v_call: TRBV3-1
cdr3_aa: CASSPHSGIYEQYF
cdr3_nt: TGTGCCAGCAGCCCCCATAGCGGGATCTACGAGCAGTACTTC

clone_size: many
d_call: TRBD1
j_call: TRBJ1-2
v_call: TRBV20-1
cdr3_aa: CSANQREGAHGYTF
cdr3_nt: TGCAGTGCCAACCAACGGGAGGGGGCCCATGGCTACACCTTC

clone_size: NA
d_call: TRBD2
j_call: TRBJ2-7
v_call: TRBV20-1
cdr3_aa: CSARGRSGLAPYEQYF
cdr3_nt: TGCAGTGCTAGAGGCCGATCGGGACTAGCACCCTACGAGCAGTACTTC

clone_size: NA
d_call: NA
j_call: TRBJ2-7
v_call: TRBV7-9
cdr3_aa: CASSQYRDSYEQYF
cdr3_nt: TGTGCCAGCAGCCAATACAGGGACTCCTACGAGCAATACTTC

clone_size: NA
d_call: TRBD1
j_call: TRBJ2-7
v_call: TRBV24-1
cdr3_aa: CATSDWTGEEQYF
cdr3_nt: TGTGCCACCAGTGATTGGACAGGGGAAGAGCAGTACTTC

clone_size: many
d_call: TRBD2
j_call: TRBJ2-1
v_call: TRBV13
cdr3_aa: CASSTLAGGPANEQFF
cdr3_nt: TGTGCCAGCAGTACACTAGCGGGAGGGCCCGCCAATGAGCAGTTCTTC

clone_size: many
d_call: TRBD2
j_call: TRBJ2-1
v_call: TRBV5-1
cdr3_aa: CASAAPGLAQNNEQFF
cdr3_nt: TGCGCCAGCGCCGCGCCGGGACTAGCACAAAACAATGAGCAGTTCTTC

clone_size: NA
d_call: TRBD2
j_call: TRBJ2-2
v_call: TRBV10-2
cdr3_aa: CASRGGLAGTRGLIPGELFF
cdr3_nt: TGCGCCAGCAGGGGGGGACTAGCGGGAACCCGGGGGCTCATCCCCGGGGAGCTGTTTTTT

clone_size: few
d_call: NA
j_call: TRBJ2-1
v_call: TRBV6-1
cdr3_aa: CASSESGGFYDEQFF
cdr3_nt: TGCGCCAGCAGTGAGTCTGGGGGGTTCTACGATGAGCAGTTCTTC